This T cell receptor (beta chain) was identified during a study of blood T cell repertoires in COVID-19. This clone was picked up one time. Source study methods: Researchers report that nucleated cell counts were estimated from reference gene primer amplification. The method was immunoSEQ multiplex PCR; TCRdb's version includes in-frame clones alone and lacks a portion of them. V and J calls and clone size are given by that table; D and trimming were obtained from the DNA. In the table there are 85,000 to 130,000 clones, about four fifths of which are singletons. CDR1 is SGHRS and CDR2 is YFSETQ in the germline V gene. The CDR3 sequence is 14 residues long. V was cut by 3 bases and J by 5 bases, with 12 bases left in between.

J is TRBJ2-1 and V is TRBV5-1; D unclear. Sequencing was done on a sample of peripheral blood. The source of this sequence is a man aged 60-69 years with acute or convalescent COVID-19. CDR3 amino acids: CASSYLFSNNEQFF. As DNA, the CDR3 is TGCGCCAGCAGCTATCTCTTTAGCAACAATGAGCAGTTCTTC.